Listed below are T cell receptor beta chains from one sample, sequenced in a study of CD8+CD57+ T cells in acquired aplastic anemia. A single record per CDR3 protein comes from TCRdb applying MiXCR to the reads. The top ten hold 10% to 15% of the sample, which has around 190,000 distinct CDR3 sequences, roughly 50% seen once. Sequences were obtained from sorted CD4+, CD8+, or CD8+CD57+ T cells (not recorded which) from PBMCs. The receptors were sampled from a human donor with aplastic anemia. Both conserved end residues are trimmed from each CDR3. Each record gives: J gene, clone size, V gene, CDR3 protein. Only some rows state a clone size, as once, few, many or a class for expanded clones.

>TRBJ1-4|-|TRBV20-1
SARPGPQELF
>TRBJ2-5|-|TRBV28
ASTGETQY
>TRBJ1-1|once|TRBV25-1
ASSEGRTGGLWTEAF
>TRBJ2-7|few|TRBV24-1
ASSSPGTGIYEQY
>TRBJ1-2|-|TRBV7-4
ASSLGGYT
>TRBJ2-7|-|TRBV11-2
ASSYWTGQYEQY
>TRBJ1-4|-|TRBV29-1
SVVGQNEKLF
>TRBJ1-2|many|TRBV9
ASSVEQGGRDGYT
>TRBJ2-2|many|TRBV5-4
ASSLWNTGELF
>TRBJ2-7|-|TRBV10-3
AISDSLLGSGPSEQY
>TRBJ2-3|-|TRBV7-6
ASSLGMGDTQY
>TRBJ2-3|many|TRBV2
ASRARTGGADTQY
>TRBJ2-5|few|TRBV10-3
AISESGLAPKETQY
>TRBJ2-3|-|TRBV20-1
SARVLAGYPDTQY
>TRBJ2-5|-|TRBV20-1
SARDSRLQETQY
>TRBJ2-1|many|TRBV5-4
ASTSRGLEENEQF
>TRBJ2-5|-|TRBV7-2
ASSATRKTQY
>TRBJ1-2|many|TRBV5-8
ASSAWGANGYT
>TRBJ2-6|-|TRBV7-8
ASSLGPGGDSGANVLT
>TRBJ2-1|-|TRBV20-1
SARQLGTNSYNEQF
>TRBJ2-3|-|TRBV11-2
ASSEGRPTTDTQY
>TRBJ1-1|few|TRBV7-2
ASSLDQGTEAF
>TRBJ2-7|-|TRBV7-2
ASSLALVYEQY
>TRBJ2-5|-|TRBV2
ACRKGLAETQY
>TRBJ2-5|-|TRBV2
ASSGTGEETQY
>TRBJ2-7|-|TRBV5-5
ASSLRSTASYEQY
>TRBJ2-7|-|TRBV7-9
ASSDVSFEQY
>TRBJ2-7|-|TRBV20-1
SAISQGSRYEQY
>TRBJ2-3|-|TRBV14
ASSLGTSGSIVDTQY
>TRBJ2-3|-|TRBV5-1
ASSLVERDTQY
>TRBJ2-1|-|TRBV20-1
SAGLAGVCSYNEQF
>TRBJ1-5|-|TRBV5-6
ASSAGQSNQPQH
>TRBJ2-1|-|TRBV7-3
ASSLRRGGLNEQF
>TRBJ1-3|-|TRBV10-3
AISEWEPGNTIY
>TRBJ2-1|-|TRBV2
ASSEQGTAYNEQF
>TRBJ1-2|-|TRBV5-6
ASSLVDRKDYGYT
>TRBJ2-7|-|TRBV27
ASSLGWGEVEQY
>TRBJ2-2|-|TRBV2
ASSEPGMNTGELF
>TRBJ1-1|-|TRBV7-3
ASSLSMNTEAF
>TRBJ2-5|once|TRBV7-6
ASSLVTGTSTSQY
>TRBJ2-7|-|TRBV7-2
ASQRTMGYEQY
>TRBJ2-1|-|TRBV20-1
SARVGRAMNEQF
>TRBJ2-7|-|TRBV24-1
ATSDLTSGSGEQY
>TRBJ2-2|-|TRBV24-1
ATSDRGIAGELF
>TRBJ2-7|-|TRBV7-3
ASSVGGGTSSYEQY
>TRBJ1-2|few|TRBV10-3
AISESTWGYGYT
>TRBJ1-1|-|TRBV5-4
ASSLDSGGGEAF
>TRBJ2-1|many|TRBV5-6
ASSLRREQF
>TRBJ2-7|-|TRBV7-8
ASSLVVSPYEQY
>TRBJ2-1|-|TRBV6-2/TRBV6-3
ASSYPFGGGAGEQF
>TRBJ2-5|-|TRBV20-1
SARDLFEGGPRETQY
>TRBJ1-4|-|TRBV20-1
SAIMTGTKEKLF
>TRBJ2-7|-|TRBV20-1
SAREVQGYEQY
>TRBJ2-2|-|TRBV24-1
ATMGDLYTGELF
>TRBJ1-2|-|TRBV4-1
ASSQEGTGGPYGYT
>TRBJ1-5|many|TRBV7-9
ASSSYAGTGNNQPQH
>TRBJ1-2|-|TRBV6-1
ASNSGTGVGAGYGYA
>TRBJ2-1|-|TRBV5-6
ASSGLGGEQF
>TRBJ1-2|-|TRBV24-1
ATSEGDRGVYGYT
>TRBJ1-5|many|TRBV7-2
ASSLWGQGNQPQH